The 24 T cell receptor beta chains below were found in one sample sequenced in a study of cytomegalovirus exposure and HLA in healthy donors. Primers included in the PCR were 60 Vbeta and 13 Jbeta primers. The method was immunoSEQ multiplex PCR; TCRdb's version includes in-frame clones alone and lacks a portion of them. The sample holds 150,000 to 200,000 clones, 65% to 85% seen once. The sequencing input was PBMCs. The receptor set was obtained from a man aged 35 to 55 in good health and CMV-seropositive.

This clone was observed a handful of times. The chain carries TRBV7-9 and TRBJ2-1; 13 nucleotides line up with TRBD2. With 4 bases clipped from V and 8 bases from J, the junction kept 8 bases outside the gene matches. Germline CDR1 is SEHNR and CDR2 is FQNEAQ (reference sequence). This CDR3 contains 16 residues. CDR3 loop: CASSSRTSGGYHEQFF. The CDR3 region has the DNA TGTGCCAGCAGCTCCAGGACTAGCGGGGGTTATCATGAGCAGTTCTTC.

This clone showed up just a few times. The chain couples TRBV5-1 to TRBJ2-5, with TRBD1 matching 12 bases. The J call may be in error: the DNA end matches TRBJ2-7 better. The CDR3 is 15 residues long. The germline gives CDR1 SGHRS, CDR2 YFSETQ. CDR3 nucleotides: TGCGCCAGCAGCTTGGGGGGGACAGGGGGCAACGAGCAGTACTTC. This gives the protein CASSLGGTGGNEQYF.

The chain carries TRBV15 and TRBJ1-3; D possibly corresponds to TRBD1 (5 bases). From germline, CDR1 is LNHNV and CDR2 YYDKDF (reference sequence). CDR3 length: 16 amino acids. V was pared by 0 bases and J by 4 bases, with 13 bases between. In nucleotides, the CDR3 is TGTGCCACCAGCAGAGATATCAGGGCGTCCGGAAACACCATATATTTT. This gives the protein CATSRDIRASGNTIYF.

The CDR3 bases are TGTGCCAGTAGTGTCCTAGACAGAACCTACGAGCAGTACTTC. Its translation: CASSVLDRTYEQYF. The rearrangement links TRBV19 to TRBJ2-7; D may be TRBD1 (5 bases). CDR3 length equals 14 residues. Trimming removed 5 bases at V and 2 bases at J, with 13 bases between. Germline loops: CDR1 LNHDA, CDR2 SQIVND (reference sequence).

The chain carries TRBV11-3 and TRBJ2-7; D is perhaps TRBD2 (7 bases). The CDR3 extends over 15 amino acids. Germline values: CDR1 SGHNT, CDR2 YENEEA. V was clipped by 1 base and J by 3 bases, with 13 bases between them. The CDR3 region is CASSLGEGHHYEQYF. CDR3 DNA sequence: TGTGCCAGCAGCTTAGGGGAGGGACACCACTACGAGCAGTACTTC. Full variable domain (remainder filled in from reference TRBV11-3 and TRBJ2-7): EAGVVQSPRYKIIEKKQPVAFWCNPISGHNTLYWYLQNLGQGPELLIRYENEEAVDDSQLPKDRFSAERLKGVDSTLKIQPAELGDSAVYLCASSLGEGHHYEQYFGPGTRLTVT.

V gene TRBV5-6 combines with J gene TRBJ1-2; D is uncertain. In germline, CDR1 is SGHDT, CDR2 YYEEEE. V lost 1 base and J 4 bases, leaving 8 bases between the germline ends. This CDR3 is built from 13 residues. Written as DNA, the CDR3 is TGTGCCAGCAGCTTGAACGGACTCTATGGCTACACCTTC. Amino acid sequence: CASSLNGLYGYTF.

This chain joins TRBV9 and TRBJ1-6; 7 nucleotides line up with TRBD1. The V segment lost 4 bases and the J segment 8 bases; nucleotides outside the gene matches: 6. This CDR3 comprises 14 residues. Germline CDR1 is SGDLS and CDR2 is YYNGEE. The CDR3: CASSRDRADSPLHF. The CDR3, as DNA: TGTGCCAGCAGCCGAGACAGGGCGGATTCACCCCTCCACTTT.

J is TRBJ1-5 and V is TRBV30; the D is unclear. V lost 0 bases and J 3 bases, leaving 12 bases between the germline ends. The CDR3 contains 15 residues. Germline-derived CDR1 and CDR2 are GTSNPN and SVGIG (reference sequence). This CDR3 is CAWSVLGAVNQPQHF. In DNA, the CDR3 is TGTGCCTGGAGTGTACTCGGAGCTGTCAATCAGCCCCAGCATTTT.

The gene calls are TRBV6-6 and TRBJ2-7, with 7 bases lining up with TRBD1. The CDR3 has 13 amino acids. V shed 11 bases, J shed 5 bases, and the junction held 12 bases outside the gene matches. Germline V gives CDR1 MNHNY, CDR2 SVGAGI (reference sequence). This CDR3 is CAGATDRAHEQYF. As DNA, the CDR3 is TGTGCCGGGGCGACCGACAGGGCCCACGAGCAGTACTTC.

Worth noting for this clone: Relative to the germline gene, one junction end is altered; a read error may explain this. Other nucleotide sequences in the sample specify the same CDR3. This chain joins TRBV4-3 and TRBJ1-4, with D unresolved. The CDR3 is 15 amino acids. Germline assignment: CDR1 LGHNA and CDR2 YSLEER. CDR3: CASSPSRTTNEKLFF. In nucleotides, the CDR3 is TGCGCCAGCAGCCCCTCCAGAACAACTAACGAAAAACTGTTTTTT.

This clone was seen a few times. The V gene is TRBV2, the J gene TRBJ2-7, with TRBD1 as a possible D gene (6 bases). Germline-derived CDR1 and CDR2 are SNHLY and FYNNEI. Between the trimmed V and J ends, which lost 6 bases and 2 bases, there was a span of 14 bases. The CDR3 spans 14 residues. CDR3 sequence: CASRGDTTPYEQYF. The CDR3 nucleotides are TGTGCCAGCAGGGGGGACACCACCCCCTACGAGCAGTACTTC.

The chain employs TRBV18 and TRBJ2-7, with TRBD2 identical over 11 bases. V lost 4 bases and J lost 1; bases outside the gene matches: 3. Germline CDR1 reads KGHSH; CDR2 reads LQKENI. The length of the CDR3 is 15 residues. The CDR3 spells CASSLGTSGSYEQYF. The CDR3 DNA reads TGTGCCAGCTCACTTGGGACTAGCGGTTCCTACGAGCAGTACTTC. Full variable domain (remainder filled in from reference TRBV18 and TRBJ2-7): NAGVMQNPRHLVRRRGQEARLRCSPMKGHSHVYWYRQLPEEGLKFMVYLQKENIIDESGMPKERFSAEFPKEGPSILRIQQVVRGDSAAYFCASSLGTSGSYEQYFGPGTRLTVT.

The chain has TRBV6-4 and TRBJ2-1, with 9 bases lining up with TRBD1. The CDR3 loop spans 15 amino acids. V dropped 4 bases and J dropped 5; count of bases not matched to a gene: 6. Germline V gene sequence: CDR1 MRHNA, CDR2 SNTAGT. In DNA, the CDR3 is TGTGCCAGCAGTGCCACAGGGGGCGGGAACAATGAGCAGTTCTTC. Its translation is CASSATGGGNNEQFF.

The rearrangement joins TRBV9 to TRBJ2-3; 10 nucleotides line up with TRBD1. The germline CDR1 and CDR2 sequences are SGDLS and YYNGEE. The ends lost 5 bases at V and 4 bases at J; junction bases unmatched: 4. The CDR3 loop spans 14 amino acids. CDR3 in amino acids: CASSRGQGSDTQYF. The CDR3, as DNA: TGTGCCAGCAGTAGGGGACAGGGGTCAGATACGCAGTATTTT.

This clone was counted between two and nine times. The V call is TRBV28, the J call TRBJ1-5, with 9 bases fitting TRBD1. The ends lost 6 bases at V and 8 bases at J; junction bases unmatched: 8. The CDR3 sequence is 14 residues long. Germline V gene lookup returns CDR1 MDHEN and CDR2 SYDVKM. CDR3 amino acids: CASRIPGQGEPQHF. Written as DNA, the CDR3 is TGTGCCAGCAGAATCCCGGGACAGGGCGAGCCCCAGCATTTT.

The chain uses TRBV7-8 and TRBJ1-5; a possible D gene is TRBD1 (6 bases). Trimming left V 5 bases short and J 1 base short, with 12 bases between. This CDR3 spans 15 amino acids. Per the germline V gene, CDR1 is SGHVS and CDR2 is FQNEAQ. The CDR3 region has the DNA TGTGCCAGCAGCCTCCGGGACAAAAGCAATCAGCCCCAGCATTTT. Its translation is CASSLRDKSNQPQHF.

The DNA of the CDR3 is TGTGCCAGCAGCTCCCAGACGACTGCTAACTATGGCTACACCTTC. Translating gives CASSSQTTANYGYTF. V gene TRBV5-4 combines with J gene TRBJ1-2; unclear D gene. Germline CDR1 and CDR2: SGHNT and YYREEE (reference sequence). V was trimmed by 3 bases and J by 0 bases, leaving 12 bases between them. The CDR3 covers 15 residues. The full variable domain, its missing parts supplied by reference TRBV5-4 and TRBJ1-2, is ETGVTQSPTHLIKTRGQQVTLRCSSQSGHNTVSWYQQALGQGPQFIFQYYREEENGRGNFPPRFSGLQFPNYSSELNVNALELDDSALYLCASSSQTTANYGYTFGSGTRLTVV.

The CDR3 DNA sequence: TGCGCCAGCAGCCTTCCGACAGGGATGACCGGGGAGCTGTTTTTT. Translated, it gives CASSLPTGMTGELFF. The chain employs TRBV4-1 and TRBJ2-2; 7 bases are a match to TRBD1. The CDR3 spans 15 residues. Trimming took 4 bases from V and 5 from J; bases not matched to a gene: 7. Germline V gene data show CDR1 as MGHRA and CDR2 as YSYEKL.

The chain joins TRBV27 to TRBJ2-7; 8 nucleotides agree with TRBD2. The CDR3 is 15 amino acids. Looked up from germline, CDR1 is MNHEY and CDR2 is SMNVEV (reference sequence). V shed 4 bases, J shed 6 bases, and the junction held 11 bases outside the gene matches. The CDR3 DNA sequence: TGTGCCAGCAGTTCACCTCTCCGGGGGGGAGGCGAGCAGTACTTC. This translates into CASSSPLRGGGEQYF.

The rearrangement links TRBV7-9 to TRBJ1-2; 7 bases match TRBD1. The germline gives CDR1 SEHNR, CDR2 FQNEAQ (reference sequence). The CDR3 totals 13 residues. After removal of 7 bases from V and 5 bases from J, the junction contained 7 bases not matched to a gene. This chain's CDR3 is CASISDREYGYTF. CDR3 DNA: TGTGCCAGCATTTCCGACAGGGAGTATGGCTACACCTTC. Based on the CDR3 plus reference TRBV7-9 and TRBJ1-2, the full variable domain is DTGVSQNPRHKITKRGQNVTFRCDPISEHNRLYWYRQTLGQGPEFLTYFQNEAQLEKSRLLSDRFSAERPKGSFSTLEIQRTEQGDSAMYLCASISDREYGYTFGSGTRLTVV.

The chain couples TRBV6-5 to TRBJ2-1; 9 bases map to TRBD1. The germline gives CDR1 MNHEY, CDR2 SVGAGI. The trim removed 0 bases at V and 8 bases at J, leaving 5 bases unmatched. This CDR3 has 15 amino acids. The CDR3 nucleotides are TGTGCCAGCAGTTACTCTTCCACAGGGGGCCATGAGCAGTTCTTC. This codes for CASSYSSTGGHEQFF.

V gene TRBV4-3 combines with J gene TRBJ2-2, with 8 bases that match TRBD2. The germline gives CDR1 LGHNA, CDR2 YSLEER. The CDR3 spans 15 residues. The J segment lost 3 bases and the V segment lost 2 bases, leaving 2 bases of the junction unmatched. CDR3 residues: CASSQFSGDTGELFF. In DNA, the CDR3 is TGCGCCAGCAGCCAATTTAGCGGGGACACCGGGGAGCTGTTTTTT.

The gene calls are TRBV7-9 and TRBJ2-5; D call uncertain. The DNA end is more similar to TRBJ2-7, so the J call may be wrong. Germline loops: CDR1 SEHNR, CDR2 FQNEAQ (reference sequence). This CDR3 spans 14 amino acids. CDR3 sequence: CASSTPRVPYEQYF. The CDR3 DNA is TGTGCCAGCAGCACGCCCCGGGTCCCCTACGAGCAGTACTTC.

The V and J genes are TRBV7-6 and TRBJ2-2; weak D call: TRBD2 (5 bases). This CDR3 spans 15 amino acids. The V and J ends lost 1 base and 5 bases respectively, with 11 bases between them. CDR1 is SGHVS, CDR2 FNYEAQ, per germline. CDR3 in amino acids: CASSLGQSGTGELFF. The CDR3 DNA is TGTGCCAGCAGCTTAGGGCAGTCGGGGACCGGGGAGCTGTTTTTT. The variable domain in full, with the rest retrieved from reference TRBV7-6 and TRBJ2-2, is GAGVSQSPRYKVTKRGQDVALRCDPISGHVSLYWYRQALGQGPEFLTYFNYEAQQDKSGLPNDRFSAERPEGSISTLTIQRTEQRDSAMYRCASSLGQSGTGELFFGEGSRLTVL.